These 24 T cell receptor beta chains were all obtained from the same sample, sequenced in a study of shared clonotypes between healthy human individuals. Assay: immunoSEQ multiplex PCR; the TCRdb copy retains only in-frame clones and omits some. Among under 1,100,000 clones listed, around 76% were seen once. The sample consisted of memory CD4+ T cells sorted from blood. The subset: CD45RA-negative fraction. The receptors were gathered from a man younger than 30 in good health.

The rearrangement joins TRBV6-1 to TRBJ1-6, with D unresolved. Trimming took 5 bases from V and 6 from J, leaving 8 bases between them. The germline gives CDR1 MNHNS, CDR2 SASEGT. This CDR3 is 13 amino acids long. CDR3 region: CASSSRVNSPLHF. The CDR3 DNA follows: TGTGCCAGCAGTTCCAGAGTTAATTCACCCCTCCACTTT.

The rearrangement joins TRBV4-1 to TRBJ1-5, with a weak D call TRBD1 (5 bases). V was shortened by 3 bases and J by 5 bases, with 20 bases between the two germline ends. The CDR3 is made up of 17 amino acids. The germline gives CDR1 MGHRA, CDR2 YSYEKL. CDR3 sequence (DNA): TGCGCCAGCAGCCAGGGGGTTGGAACGCCCATGGATCAGCCCCAGCATTTT. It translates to CASSQGVGTPMDQPQHF.

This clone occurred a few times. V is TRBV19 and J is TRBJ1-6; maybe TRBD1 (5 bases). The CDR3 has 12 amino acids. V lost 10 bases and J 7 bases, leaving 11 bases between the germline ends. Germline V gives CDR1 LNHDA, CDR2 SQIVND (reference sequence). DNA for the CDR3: TGTGCCACAGGGATCCCAAATTCACCCCTCCACTTT. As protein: CATGIPNSPLHF.

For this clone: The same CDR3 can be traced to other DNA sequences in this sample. The CDR3: CASGRDLQETQYF. In DNA form, the CDR3 reads TGTGCCAGCGGAAGGGACTTGCAAGAGACCCAGTACTTC. This sequence joins TRBV2 and TRBJ2-5, with a weak D call TRBD2 (6 bases). CDR1 is SNHLY, CDR2 FYNNEI, per germline. The CDR3 consists of 13 residues. Trimming took 8 bases from V and 2 from J, leaving 12 bases between them.

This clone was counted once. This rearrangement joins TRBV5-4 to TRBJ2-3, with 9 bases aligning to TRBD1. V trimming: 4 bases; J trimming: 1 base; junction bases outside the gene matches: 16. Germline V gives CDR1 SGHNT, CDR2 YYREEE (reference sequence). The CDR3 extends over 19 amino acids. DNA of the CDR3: TGTGCCAGCAGCCCGGGGCGGGACAGGGTTTGTCCTGGCACAGATACGCAGTATTTT. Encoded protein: CASSPGRDRVCPGTDTQYF.

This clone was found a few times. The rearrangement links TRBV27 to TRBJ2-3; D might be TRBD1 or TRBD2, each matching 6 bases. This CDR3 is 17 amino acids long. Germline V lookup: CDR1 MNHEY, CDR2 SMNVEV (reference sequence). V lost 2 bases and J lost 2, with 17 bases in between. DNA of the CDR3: TGTGCCAGCAGTTTAAACCGGGGGCCAGTGTTCACAGATACGCAGTATTTT. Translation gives CASSLNRGPVFTDTQYF.

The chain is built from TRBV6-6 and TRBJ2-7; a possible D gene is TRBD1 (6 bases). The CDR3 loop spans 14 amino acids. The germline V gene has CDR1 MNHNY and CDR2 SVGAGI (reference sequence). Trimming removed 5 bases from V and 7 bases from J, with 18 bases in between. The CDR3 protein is CASSRQEASGEQYF. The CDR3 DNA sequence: TGTGCCAGCAGTCGACAGGAGGCTTCGGGGGAGCAGTACTTC.

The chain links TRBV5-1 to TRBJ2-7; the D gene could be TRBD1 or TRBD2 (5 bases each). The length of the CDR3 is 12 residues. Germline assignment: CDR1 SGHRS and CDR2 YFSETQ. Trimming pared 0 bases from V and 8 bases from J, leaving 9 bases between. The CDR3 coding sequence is TGCGCCAGCAGCTTGGCCGGGGCTCAGCAGTACTTC. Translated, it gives CASSLAGAQQYF.

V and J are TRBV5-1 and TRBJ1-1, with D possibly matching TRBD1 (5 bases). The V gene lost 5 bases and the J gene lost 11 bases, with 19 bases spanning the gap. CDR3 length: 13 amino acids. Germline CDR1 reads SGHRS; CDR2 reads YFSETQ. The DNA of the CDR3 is TGCGCCAGCAGGCTACAAGGGGCAAAGATGGCTTTCTTT. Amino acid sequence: CASRLQGAKMAFF.

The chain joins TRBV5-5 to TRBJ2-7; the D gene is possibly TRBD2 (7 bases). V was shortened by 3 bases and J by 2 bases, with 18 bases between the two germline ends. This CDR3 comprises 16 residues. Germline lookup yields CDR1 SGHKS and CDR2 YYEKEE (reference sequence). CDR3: CASSSLGGTTTYEQYF. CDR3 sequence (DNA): TGTGCCAGCAGCTCTCTCGGGGGGACAACCACCTACGAGCAGTACTTC.

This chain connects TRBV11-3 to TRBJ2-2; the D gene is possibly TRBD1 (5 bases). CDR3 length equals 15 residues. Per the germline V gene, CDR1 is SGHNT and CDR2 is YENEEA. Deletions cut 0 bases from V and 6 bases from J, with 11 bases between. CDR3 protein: CASSLDRAVAGELFF. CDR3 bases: TGTGCCAGCAGCTTAGACAGGGCGGTCGCCGGGGAGCTGTTTTTT.

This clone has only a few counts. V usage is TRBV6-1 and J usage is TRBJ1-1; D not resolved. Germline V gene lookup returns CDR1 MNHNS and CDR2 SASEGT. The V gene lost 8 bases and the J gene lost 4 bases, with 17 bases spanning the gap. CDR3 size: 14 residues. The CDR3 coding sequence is TGTGCCAGCTCGAGTTTAGAGGGTACCACTGAAGCTTTCTTT. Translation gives CASSSLEGTTEAFF.

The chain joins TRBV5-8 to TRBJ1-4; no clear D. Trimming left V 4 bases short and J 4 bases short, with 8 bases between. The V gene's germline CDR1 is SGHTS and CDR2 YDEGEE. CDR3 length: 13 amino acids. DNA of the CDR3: TGTGCCAGCAGCCGGAGGAGTAATGAAAAACTGTTTTTT. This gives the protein CASSRRSNEKLFF.

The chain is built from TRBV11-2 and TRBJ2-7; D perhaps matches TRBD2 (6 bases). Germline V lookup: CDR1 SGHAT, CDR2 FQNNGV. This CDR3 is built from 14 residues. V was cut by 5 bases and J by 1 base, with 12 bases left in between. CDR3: CASSPSVGSYEQYF. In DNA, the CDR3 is TGTGCCAGCAGCCCTAGCGTCGGGTCCTACGAGCAGTACTTC.

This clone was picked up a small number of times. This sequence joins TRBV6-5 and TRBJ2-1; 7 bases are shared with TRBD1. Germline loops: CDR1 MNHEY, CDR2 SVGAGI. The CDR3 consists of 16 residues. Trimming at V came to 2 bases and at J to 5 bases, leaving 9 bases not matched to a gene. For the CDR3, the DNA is TGTGCCAGCAGTTACAGGAACTCACAGGGGAACAATGAGCAGTTCTTC. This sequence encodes CASSYRNSQGNNEQFF.

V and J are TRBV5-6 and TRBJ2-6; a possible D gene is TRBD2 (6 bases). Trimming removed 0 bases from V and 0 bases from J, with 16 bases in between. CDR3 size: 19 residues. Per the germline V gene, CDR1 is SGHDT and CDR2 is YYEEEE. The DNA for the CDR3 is TGTGCCAGCAGCTTGGTCGGGACTCCCCGGGGCTCTGGGGCCAACGTCCTGACTTTC. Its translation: CASSLVGTPRGSGANVLTF.

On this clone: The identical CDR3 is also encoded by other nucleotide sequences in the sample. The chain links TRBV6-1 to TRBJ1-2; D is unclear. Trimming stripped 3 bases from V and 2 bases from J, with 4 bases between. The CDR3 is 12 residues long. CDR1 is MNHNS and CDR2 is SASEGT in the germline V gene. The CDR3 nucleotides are TGTGCCAGCAGTGACACGAACTATGGCTACACCTTC. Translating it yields CASSDTNYGYTF.

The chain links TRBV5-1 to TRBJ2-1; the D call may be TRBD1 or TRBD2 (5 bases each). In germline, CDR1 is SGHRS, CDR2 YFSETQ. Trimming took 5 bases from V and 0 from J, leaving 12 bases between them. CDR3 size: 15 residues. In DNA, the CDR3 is TGCGCCAGCAGGGTGGGACGCGACTCCTACAATGAGCAGTTCTTC. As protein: CASRVGRDSYNEQFF.

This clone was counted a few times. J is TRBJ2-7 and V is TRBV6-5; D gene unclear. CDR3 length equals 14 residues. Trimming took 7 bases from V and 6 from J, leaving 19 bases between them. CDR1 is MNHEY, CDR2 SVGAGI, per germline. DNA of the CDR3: TGTGCCAGCACCAGCTATTCGACCCATGGCGAGCAGTACTTC. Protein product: CASTSYSTHGEQYF.

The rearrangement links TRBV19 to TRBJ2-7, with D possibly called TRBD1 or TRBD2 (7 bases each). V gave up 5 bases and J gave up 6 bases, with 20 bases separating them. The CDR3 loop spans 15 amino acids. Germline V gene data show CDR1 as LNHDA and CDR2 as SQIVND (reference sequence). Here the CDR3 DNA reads TGTGCCAGTAGTCCCCTGGGAGGGGGCTTCGGCGAGCAGTACTTC. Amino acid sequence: CASSPLGGGFGEQYF.

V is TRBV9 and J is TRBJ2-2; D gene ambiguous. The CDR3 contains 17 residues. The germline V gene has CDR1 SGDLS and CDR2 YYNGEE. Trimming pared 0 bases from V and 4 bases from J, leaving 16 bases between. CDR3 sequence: CASSVGVSSASTGELFF. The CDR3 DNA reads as TGTGCCAGCAGCGTAGGGGTTTCCAGCGCGTCCACCGGGGAGCTGTTTTTT. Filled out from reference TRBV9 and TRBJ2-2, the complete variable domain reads DSGVTQTPKHLITATGQRVTLRCSPRSGDLSVYWYQQSLDQGLQFLIQYYNGEERAKGNILERFSAQQFPDLHSELNLSSLELGDSALYFCASSVGVSSASTGELFFGEGSRLTVL.

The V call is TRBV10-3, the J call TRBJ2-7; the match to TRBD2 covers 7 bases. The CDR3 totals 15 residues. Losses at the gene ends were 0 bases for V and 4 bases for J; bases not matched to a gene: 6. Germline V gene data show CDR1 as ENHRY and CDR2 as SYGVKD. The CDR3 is CAISESRAGRYEQYF. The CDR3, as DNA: TGTGCCATCAGTGAGTCGCGAGCGGGGAGATACGAGCAGTACTTC.

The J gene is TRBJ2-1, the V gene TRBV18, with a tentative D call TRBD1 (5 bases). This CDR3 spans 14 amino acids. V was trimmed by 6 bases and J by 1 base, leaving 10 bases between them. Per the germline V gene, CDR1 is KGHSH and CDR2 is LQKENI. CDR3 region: CASSIQGSYNEQFF. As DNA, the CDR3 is TGTGCCAGCTCGATCCAGGGTTCCTACAATGAGCAGTTCTTC.

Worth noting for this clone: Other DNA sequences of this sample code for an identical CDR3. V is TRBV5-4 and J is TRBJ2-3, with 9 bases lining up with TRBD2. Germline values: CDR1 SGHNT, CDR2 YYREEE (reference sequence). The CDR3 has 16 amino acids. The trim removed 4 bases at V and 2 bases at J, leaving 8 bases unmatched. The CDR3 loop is CASSPLAGADTDTQYF. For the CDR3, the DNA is TGTGCCAGCAGCCCTTTAGCGGGAGCCGACACAGATACGCAGTATTTT.